This T cell receptor beta chain comes out of a study of human T cells and chemical hapten exposure (dated by TCRdb to about 2021). Regarding the research as a whole: For sensitization, 2% DPC in acetone was applied to a 2 cm by 2 cm area of upper inner arm skin. Throughout the study period of 20 to 30 weeks, patients also received therapeutic DPC doses to the scalp every week. Patch tests used Finn chambers with 0.01% DPC on the upper back, scored after 6 days by International Contact Dermatitis Research Group standards. The mostly female patient cohort included alopecia areata with under or over 50% scalp involvement, alopecia totalis and alopecia universalis. The libraries were sequenced as a pool, and the TCR yield per sample differed mostly because of small variations in library volumes within the pool. Peripheral blood TCR repertoire changes were tracked in vivo in alopecia patients during primary and secondary sensitization to the hapten diphenylcyclopropenone (DPC). Blood was sampled from patients pre-sensitization (week 0) and at 2, 6 and about 24 weeks after DPC sensitization. For TCR sequencing, blood came from over 25 alopecia patients at anywhere from one to four time points (pre-sensitization, 2, 6 and 24 weeks).

What the time point label conveys for this sample: patch test 1, 2 weeks after DPC sensitization. In the paper's terms, the treatment or condition label means: therapeutic diphenylcyclopropenone sensitization with weekly scalp DPC. Blood at each patch-test visit was drawn before the patch test was applied. To be eligible, patients had to be aged 18 to 70, diagnosed with alopecia and judged suitable for DPC therapy, while pregnant patients were excluded. Total RNA was isolated from unfractionated whole blood collected in Tempus Blood RNA tubes. What the authors observed across the whole study: DPC sensitization did not change the number of TCRs with a frequency above 1 in 1000, and there was no evidence of changes in global repertoire structure. Expanded TCRs formed significantly more large CDR3 similarity clusters than pre-sensitization or healthy control sets, consistent with antigen-driven responses. Repeated subsampling changed both the strength of the expansion versus patch-test correlation and the threshold at which that correlation became significant. Patch test score correlated positively with the number of PT1 expanded TCRs, reaching significance at thresholds 8, 16 and 32 but not at 4. Alopecia, a presumed autoimmune disease, was present in all patients, so the immune response of the patients might differ from that of healthy individuals.

There are many counts of this clonotype. The target of this receptor is not known. Base quality data are lacking; no much larger clone is found one base away. The library came from RACE. The listed sequencing device is NextSeq 500. During library preparation, unique molecular identifiers were attached to individual cDNA molecules so that TCRs could be counted in a quantitative, reproducible way. From each blood RNA sample, both TCR alpha and TCR beta chains were sequenced. The authors processed their data as follows. The median number of TCRs per sample was 95,638, ranging from about 23,224 to 700,000. V, J and CDR3 annotation of the TCR reads was performed with the Decombinator software suite. Every sample was subsampled to the same number of TCRs (28,000) for the PS versus PT1 abundance plots. TCRs were defined as expanded if absent before sensitization and observed at least eight times at the 2-week time point. Clones were called with MiXCR by TCRdb after fastp trimmed the public reads at Q25, and only in-frame beta chains were retained. Each entry is one CDR3 protein sequence, shown with its most common DNA and genes. Clone size and V and J calls follow TCRdb, not the original study. Within this sample are approximately 400,000 distinct CDR3 sequences, with more than 4.5% of them counted one time only. The ten biggest clones cover 2% to 2.5% of the sample.

V is cut back by 5 bases and J by 4 bases, with 7 bases in the junction unmatched. As encoded in the germline V gene, CDR1 is MNHEY while CDR2 is SVGAGI. The CDR3, cysteine through phenylalanine, is 14 amino acids long. Kept here is only the CDR3 DNA, which spans 42 bases and is read in frame from base 1. This specimen consisted of whole blood, obtained in connection with sensitization to the hapten diphenylcyclopropenone (DPC). The receptor was isolated from a woman aged 45-60 years with alopecia areata. Some clones in this sample may be carry-over from other donors' samples. The chain employs TRBV6-5 and TRBJ2-7, and TRBD1 aligns with 8 junction nucleotides. The base sequence is TGTGCCAGCAGTCCACGGACAGGGCGGTACGAGCAGTACTTC. This translates into CASSPRTGRYEQYF.